The clone carrying this TCR beta chain was observed at least ten times. The antigen is not known. The sample comes from a study of regulatory T cells in long-lasting Graves disease. The authors built TCR beta libraries using iRepertoire HTBI primers and Arm-PCR of CDR3 regions. Each CDR3 protein gets one entry after TCRdb re-called the multiplex PCR reads with MiXCR. This sample has roughly 450,000 distinct CDR3 sequences; about 20% occur once, and the top ten carry roughly 14%. This CDR3 is built from 15 residues. Germline V gives CDR1 SGHTA, CDR2 FQGNSA. Germline trimming cut 5 bases from V and 1 base from J; bases unmatched to any gene: 2. Points from the study as a whole: It was peripheral blood alone, not thyroid tissue, that was studied. With persistent disease, TRBV28, TRBJ1-2 and TRBJ2-5 were the favored segments.

Time point meaning: persistent/refractory GD, antithyroid drugs over 5 years with positive TRAb. Making the TCR library involved RNA that had been extracted from PBMCs. Enrollment of patients was through an endocrinology department in Xi'an, China. The source of this sequence is a female donor with Graves disease. The source material was peripheral blood mononuclear cells (PBMCs), sampled when the disease was refractory, from a patient treated with antithyroid drugs. V and J are TRBV7-2 and TRBJ1-1; 12 nucleotides line up with TRBD1. CDR3 in amino acids: CASSQGQGANTEAFF. The CDR3 DNA reads as TGTGCCAGCAGCCAGGGACAGGGGGCGAACACTGAAGCTTTCTTT.